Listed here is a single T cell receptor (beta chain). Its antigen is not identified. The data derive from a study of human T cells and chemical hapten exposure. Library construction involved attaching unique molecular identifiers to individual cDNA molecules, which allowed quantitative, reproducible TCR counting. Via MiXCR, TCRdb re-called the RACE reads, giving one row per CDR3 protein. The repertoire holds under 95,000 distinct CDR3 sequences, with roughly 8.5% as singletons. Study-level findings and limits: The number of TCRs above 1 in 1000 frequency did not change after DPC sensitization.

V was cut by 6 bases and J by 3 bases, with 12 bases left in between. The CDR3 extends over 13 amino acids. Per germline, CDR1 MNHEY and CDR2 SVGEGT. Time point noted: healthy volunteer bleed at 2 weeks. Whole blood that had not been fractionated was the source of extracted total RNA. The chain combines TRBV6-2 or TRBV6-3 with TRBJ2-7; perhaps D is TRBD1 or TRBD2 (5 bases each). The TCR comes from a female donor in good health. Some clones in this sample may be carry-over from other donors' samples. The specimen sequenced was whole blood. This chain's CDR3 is CASRRRDLYEQYF. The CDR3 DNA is TGTGCCAGCAGACGCCGGGACCTCTACGAGCAGTACTTC.